Sequencing of this TCR beta chain was carried out in a study of OX40 agonist ivuxolimab in advanced cancers. At the level of the study: Cohort: approximately 79% men, mean age about 60, aged about 23 to 80. Study-level points and caveats: Expanded peripheral T-cell antigen specificity went undetermined. At 0.1 to 3.0 mg/kg and by week 6, CD4+ and CD8+ T cells in the blood had expanded clonally. The study found that CD8+ T cells averaged more expanded clones than CD4+.

Germline lookup yields CDR1 LNHDA and CDR2 SQIVND (reference sequence). With V trimmed by 4 bases and J by 0 bases, 5 bases remained unmatched. The CDR3 consists of 15 residues. Profiling relied on immunoSEQ multiplex PCR, and the TCRdb table lists in-frame clones only, not all of them. The table includes some 50,000 clones, around 79% detected once. Notes on this clone: Its antigen is unidentified.

V and J are TRBV19 and TRBJ2-5, with TRBD1 matching 7 bases. The receptor comes from an adult with an advanced solid tumor such as melanoma, head and neck, liver or kidney cancer. Sequencing was performed on CD4+ or CD8+ T cells sorted from blood, taken in a trial of the OX40 agonist ivuxolimab. CDR3 sequence reads: CASSTDRANQETQYF. In DNA form, the CDR3 reads TGTGCCAGTAGTACCGACAGGGCGAACCAAGAGACCCAGTACTTC. Combining the CDR3 with reference TRBV19 and TRBJ2-5 gives the whole variable domain DGGITQSPKYLFRKEGQNVTLSCEQNLNHDAMYWYRQDPGQGLRLIYYSQIVNDFQKGDIAEGYSVSREKKESFPLTVTSAQKNPTAFYLCASSTDRANQETQYFGPGTRLLVL.